One and the same sample provided the 14 T cell receptor beta chains below, sequenced in a study of glioma-infiltrating T cells. The iRepertoire nested amplicon-rescue multiplex PCR amplified TCR alpha and beta CDR3s from RNA. TCRdb reanalysed the multiplex PCR reads using MiXCR and keeps one entry per CDR3 protein. The profile shows 95,000 to 150,000 distinct CDR3 sequences, 20% to 25% of them singletons. Sequencing was carried out using glioma tissue, nonneoplastic brain tissue, or PBMCs (not recorded which). The receptors were sampled from a human donor with low-grade glioma or glioblastoma, undergoing nonglioma brain surgery, or in good health (not recorded which).

The sample holds many counts of this clonotype. The rearrangement joins TRBV24-1 to TRBJ2-3, with no clear D. The germline CDR1 and CDR2 sequences are KGHDR and SFDVKD. The CDR3 sequence is 13 residues long. V lost 3 bases to trimming and J lost 9 bases, with 12 bases between them. The CDR3 nucleotides are TGTGCCACCAGTGATGCCAGGATCGGGACGCAGTATTTT. This encodes CATSDARIGTQYF.

This clonotype was counted many times. The chain uses TRBV7-2 and TRBJ2-3, with 8 bases lining up with TRBD2. The CDR3 has 15 residues. Germline values: CDR1 SGHTA, CDR2 FQGNSA. The V segment lost 3 bases and the J segment 5 bases; nucleotides outside the gene matches: 7. CDR3 nucleotide sequence: TGTGCCAGCAGCTTGACCCCAGCGGGAGAAGATACGCAGTATTTT. It codes for CASSLTPAGEDTQYF.

Ten or more counts support this clonotype. The rearrangement links TRBV7-2 to TRBJ2-7; D remains ambiguous. The CDR3 contains 13 residues. V was clipped by 3 bases and J by 0 bases, with 6 bases between them. Germline V CDR1 and CDR2: SGHTA, FQGNSA. DNA of the CDR3: TGTGCCAGCAGCTTCTTCCTCTCCTACGAGCAGTACTTC. Translation: CASSFFLSYEQYF.

This chain uses TRBV27 with TRBJ2-1; TRBD1 matches at 7 bases. Germline CDR1 and CDR2: MNHEY and SMNVEV (reference sequence). The CDR3 is 15 residues long. This CDR3 reads CVSRSLHTGVHEQFF. In DNA, the CDR3 is TGTGTTAGCAGATCACTCCACACAGGGGTTCATGAGCAGTTCTTC.

This clonotype came up many times. V is TRBV6-1 and J is TRBJ2-3; no firm D call. Germline assignment: CDR1 MNHNS and CDR2 SASEGT. V was pared by 4 bases and J by 6 bases, with 8 bases between. The CDR3 sequence is 12 residues long. The CDR3 protein is CASSGTTDTQYF. CDR3 coding DNA: TGTGCCAGCAGTGGAACAACTGATACGCAGTATTTT.

This clonotype was observed many times. V and J are TRBV18 and TRBJ2-7; 8 positions agree with TRBD2. Trimming cost V 5 bases and J 5 bases; bases outside gene matches: 5. Germline CDR1 reads KGHSH; CDR2 reads LQKENI. The CDR3 runs to 13 residues. CDR3 sequence reads: CASSVAGSDEQYF. The CDR3 region has the DNA TGTGCCAGCTCAGTAGCGGGATCGGACGAGCAGTACTTC.

This clonotype has a count of ten or more. The chain links TRBV10-3 to TRBJ2-7, with D possibly being TRBD2 (5 bases). Trimming took off 5 bases at V and 6 bases at J, with 17 bases between the two ends. The CDR3 has 14 amino acids. The germline V gene has CDR1 ENHRY and CDR2 SYGVKD. This CDR3 is CAISSSTAESEQYF. Here the CDR3 DNA reads TGTGCCATCAGTTCTAGCACGGCGGAAAGCGAGCAGTACTTC.

A remark on this clonotype: Given a much more abundant clone one base away, this may be a read error. The chain carries TRBV10-3 and TRBJ1-2; D is ambiguous. This CDR3 spans 12 amino acids. V was clipped by 7 bases and J by 4 bases, with 10 bases between them. The germline gives CDR1 ENHRY, CDR2 SYGVKD. The CDR3 region is CAIIGGIYGYTF. The CDR3 nucleotides are TGTGCCATCATTGGCGGGATCTATGGCTACACCTTC.

This clonotype was seen many times. The chain combines TRBV5-1 with TRBJ2-3; D is ambiguous. The CDR3 consists of 13 residues. Germline V gives CDR1 SGHRS, CDR2 YFSETQ. V was cut by 0 bases and J by 3 bases, with 5 bases left in between. CDR3 DNA sequence: TGCGCCAGCAGCTTGGAGGCGACAGATACGCAGTATTTT. Its protein product is CASSLEATDTQYF.

The sample holds a few counts of this clonotype. The rearrangement uses TRBV2 and TRBJ2-1, with D tentatively TRBD1 (6 bases). Germline CDR1 SNHLY, CDR2 FYNNEI. The CDR3 has 15 amino acids. V dropped 5 bases and J dropped 5 bases, with 16 bases sitting between them. The CDR3: CASSYLRTGNNEQFF. The DNA of the CDR3 is TGTGCCAGCAGTTACCTCCGTACAGGGAACAATGAGCAGTTCTTC.

Ten or more counts support this clonotype. The chain has TRBV2 and TRBJ2-5, with D tentatively TRBD2 (5 bases). The V and J ends lost 11 bases and 2 bases respectively, with 15 bases between them. The CDR3 covers 13 residues. Germline V gives CDR1 SNHLY, CDR2 FYNNEI. The DNA of the CDR3 is TGTGCCGCCAGCAAGACGGGACAAGAGACCCAGTACTTC. It yields the protein CAASKTGQETQYF.

Many counts were recorded for this clonotype. The rearrangement links TRBV20-1 to TRBJ2-2; TRBD1 or TRBD2 may be the D gene (6 bases each). The germline V gene has CDR1 DFQATT and CDR2 SNEGSKA (reference sequence). Trimming removed 0 bases from V and 1 base from J, with 15 bases in between. CDR3 length equals 17 residues. The CDR3 is CSARDSGAPENTGELFF. DNA for the CDR3: TGCAGTGCTAGAGATTCGGGGGCCCCAGAGAACACCGGGGAGCTGTTTTTT.

At least ten counts were recorded for this clonotype. The chain has TRBV7-2 and TRBJ2-3, with D perhaps matching TRBD2 (5 bases). There are 16 residues in the CDR3. The V gene lost 0 bases and the J gene lost 1 base, with 11 bases spanning the gap. Germline CDR1 reads SGHTA; CDR2 reads FQGNSA. CDR3 region: CASSLAQTRGTDTQYF. The CDR3 DNA sequence: TGTGCCAGCAGCTTAGCCCAAACGCGGGGCACAGATACGCAGTATTTT.

The V call is TRBV9, the J call TRBJ1-1; perhaps TRBD1 as D (5 bases). Germline CDR1 reads SGDLS; CDR2 reads YYNGEE. Trimming took off 5 bases at V and 1 base at J, with 9 bases between the two ends. The CDR3 totals 13 residues. CDR3 loop: CASRRGSNTEAFF. CDR3 DNA: TGTGCCAGCAGACGGGGGTCGAACACTGAAGCTTTCTTT.